The 12 T cell receptor beta chains listed next were all sequenced from one sample in a study of blood T cell repertoires in COVID-19. Produced via immunoSEQ multiplex PCR; TCRdb's table is partial and in-frame only. Of around 78,000 clones detected, under 80% appear once; the ten largest clones hold around 10%. Sequencing input: peripheral blood. These TCRs come from a human donor in a cohort sampled during active COVID-19.

This rearrangement joins TRBV6-2 or TRBV6-3 to TRBJ1-4; D unclear. Looked up from germline, CDR1 is MNHEY and CDR2 is SVGEGT. Between the trimmed V and J ends, which lost 0 bases and 14 bases, there was a span of 10 bases. The CDR3 totals 12 residues. The CDR3 is CASSYSQFQLFF. CDR3 nucleotides: TGTGCCAGCAGTTACTCGCAGTTCCAGCTGTTTTTT.

Regarding this clone: A far larger clone is only one base removed, so a read error is likely. The J gene is TRBJ1-6, the V gene TRBV7-9; a weak D match, TRBD1 (6 bases). Germline CDR1 and CDR2: SEHNR and FQNEAQ (reference sequence). This CDR3 contains 13 residues. Trimming shortened V by 5 bases and J by 7 bases, and 9 bases separated the two germline ends. The CDR3 is CASSNGQNSPLHF. DNA for the CDR3: TGTGCCAGCAGCAATGGACAGAATTCACCCCTCCACTTT.

V usage is TRBV7-9 and J usage is TRBJ2-6; D gene unclear. V was trimmed by 9 bases and J by 2 bases, leaving 14 bases between them. From germline, CDR1 is SEHNR and CDR2 FQNEAQ (reference sequence). The CDR3 sequence is 15 residues long. Here the CDR3 reads CARSHSGTGANVLTF. The CDR3 DNA sequence: TGTGCCAGGAGCCATTCGGGTACTGGGGCCAACGTCCTGACTTTC.

The genes are TRBV29-1 and TRBJ1-4; 9 bases fit TRBD1. The V gene end was trimmed by 8 bases and the J gene end by 3 bases; junction bases not matched to a gene: 7. The germline CDR1 and CDR2 sequences are SQVTM and ANQGSEA. The CDR3 is 14 residues long. The CDR3 nucleotides are TGCAGCTTTTCCGACAGGGGGTCTAATGAAAAACTGTTTTTT. Protein product: CSFSDRGSNEKLFF.

The J gene is TRBJ2-3, the V gene TRBV7-6; tentatively, D is TRBD1 (5 bases). The CDR3 is 15 amino acids. In germline, CDR1 is SGHVS, CDR2 FNYEAQ. V was shortened by 5 bases and J by 0 bases, with 12 bases between the two germline ends. The CDR3 sequence: CASSVTGFSTDTQYF. The CDR3 DNA follows: TGTGCCAGCAGCGTTACAGGATTTAGCACAGATACGCAGTATTTT.

The V gene is TRBV5-5, the J gene TRBJ2-7, with 8 bases fitting TRBD1. CDR1 and CDR2 (germline): SGHKS, YYEKEE (reference sequence). This CDR3 has 16 residues. V lost 0 bases, J lost 0 bases, and 5 bases stayed unmatched. CDR3 loop: CASSLVTGGLSYEQYF. CDR3 in DNA: TGTGCCAGCAGCTTGGTAACAGGGGGTCTCTCCTACGAGCAGTACTTC.

This clone occurred once. The chain has TRBV3-1 (or the pseudogene TRBV3-2) and TRBJ1-1; 10 bases fit TRBD1. Germline V gives CDR1 LGHDT, CDR2 YNNKEL (reference sequence). The length of the CDR3 is 17 residues. The V gene end was trimmed by 2 bases and the J gene end by 5 bases; junction bases not matched to a gene: 11. The CDR3: CASSQPNWTGGRTEAFF. CDR3 bases: TGTGCCAGCAGCCAACCGAATTGGACAGGGGGACGGACTGAAGCTTTCTTT.

The J gene is TRBJ1-1, the V gene TRBV9; D unclear. This CDR3 is built from 13 residues. Germline V gene sequence: CDR1 SGDLS, CDR2 YYNGEE. Trimming took 4 bases from V and 5 from J, leaving 12 bases between them. The CDR3 sequence is CASSPRGRTEAFF. In DNA form, the CDR3 reads TGTGCCAGCAGCCCTCGGGGTAGGACTGAAGCTTTCTTT.

The chain employs TRBV5-4 and TRBJ1-2; a possible D gene is TRBD1 (5 bases). The CDR3 consists of 13 residues. CDR1 and CDR2 (germline): SGHNT, YYREEE (reference sequence). Between the trimmed V and J ends, which lost 2 bases and 3 bases, there was a span of 8 bases. CDR3 sequence reads: CASSFGGDYGYTF. As DNA, the CDR3 is TGTGCCAGCAGCTTCGGGGGGGACTATGGCTACACCTTC.

This rearrangement joins TRBV2 to TRBJ2-7; tentatively, D is TRBD1 (5 bases). This CDR3 contains 15 residues. Germline V gene lookup returns CDR1 SNHLY and CDR2 FYNNEI. Trimming shortened V by 3 bases and J by 1 base, and 13 bases separated the two germline ends. CDR3 bases: TGTGCCAGCAGTGAGTCAACAGGCGTATCCTACGAGCAGTACTTC. Translating gives CASSESTGVSYEQYF.

This clone was detected a few times. The chain has TRBV2 and TRBJ2-1, with 9 bases lining up with TRBD2. The CDR3 length is 16 residues. With 6 bases clipped from V and 0 bases from J, the junction kept 6 bases outside the gene matches. From germline, CDR1 is SNHLY and CDR2 FYNNEI. The DNA for the CDR3 is TGTGCCAGCAGGACAAGGACTAGCGACTCCTACAATGAGCAGTTCTTC. The encoded protein is CASRTRTSDSYNEQFF.

The V call is TRBV2, the J call TRBJ1-2; 11 bases are shared with TRBD1. The CDR3 is made up of 14 amino acids. J was trimmed by 11 bases and V by 6 bases; bases with no gene match: 11. Germline V gene data show CDR1 as SNHLY and CDR2 as FYNNEI. The CDR3 reads CASRDRGPWTRYTF. The CDR3 DNA follows: TGTGCCAGCAGGGACAGGGGGCCTTGGACCAGGTACACCTTC.